A selection of T cell receptor beta chains follows, all from one sample in a study of radiotherapy plus CTLA-4 blockade in lung cancer. Sequencing used immunoSEQ multiplex PCR; TCRdb keeps in-frame clones, though not all of them. The profile shows 50,000 or so clones, 60% to 80% of them singletons. The sample in question was peripheral blood, obtained from a patient treated with radiotherapy plus ipilimumab. The receptors stem from a human donor with non-small cell lung cancer who had stable disease on radiotherapy plus ipilimumab. The CDR3 runs from the conserved cysteine through the conserved F or W. Each record gives: CDR3 length, clone size, J gene, D gene, V gene, CDR3 DNA, CDR3 protein. The D gene is left open where the match is weak. Expanded clones get a size class; other rows say once, few or many, or leave the size out.

>14|NA|TRBJ2-7|TRBD1|TRBV11-3
TGTGCCAGCAGCTCACGACAGGGAGCCTACGAGCAGTACTTC
CASSSRQGAYEQYF
>16|once|TRBJ1-2|NA|TRBV9
TGTGCCAGCAGCGTACGTCGGGATTCCCCCCTCCGCGGCTACACCTTC
CASSVRRDSPLRGYTF
>11|NA|TRBJ1-2|NA|TRBV5-6
TGTGCCAGCCGCGCATCGGATGGCTACACCTTC
CASRASDGYTF
>14|NA|TRBJ1-2|NA|TRBV7-9
TGTGCCAGCAGCTTAAGGGAGACTAACTATGGCTACACCTTC
CASSLRETNYGYTF
>16|NA|TRBJ1-3|NA|TRBV7-9
TGTGCCAGCAGCTTAGCGCTTGGCACAGCTAGAAACACCATATATTTT
CASSLALGTARNTIYF
>16|few|TRBJ2-7|NA|TRBV4-3
TGCGCCAGCAGCCCTAGCGGGACAGGGGAATCCTACGAGCAGTACTTC
CASSPSGTGESYEQYF
>14|NA|TRBJ1-5|NA|TRBV5-8
TGTGCCAGCGGTCCGGGACACGGAAATCAGCCCCAGCATTTT
CASGPGHGNQPQHF
>12|NA|TRBJ1-6|NA|TRBV16
TGTGCCAGCAGCTACCTCATTTCACCCCTCCACTTT
CASSYLISPLHF
>13|NA|TRBJ1-1|NA|TRBV30
TGTGCCTGGAGCACTATGGTGAACACTGAAGCTTTCTTT
CAWSTMVNTEAFF
>13|NA|TRBJ2-5|NA|TRBV28
TGTGCCAGCAGGAAAGCCGGGCGAGAGACCCAGTACTTC
CASRKAGRETQYF
>14|NA|TRBJ1-2|NA|TRBV9
TGTGCCAGCAGCGTAGGACAGACTAACTATGGCTACACCTTC
CASSVGQTNYGYTF
>18|NA|TRBJ2-3|TRBD2|TRBV2
TGTGCCAGCAGTGTCGGGACTAGCGGGGGGGCCGCAGCAGATACGCAGTATTTT
CASSVGTSGGAAADTQYF
>12|NA|TRBJ1-2|NA|TRBV28
TGTGCCAGCAGGATACAAGTCTATGGCTACACCTTC
CASRIQVYGYTF
>13|NA|TRBJ2-2|NA|TRBV6-5
TGTGCCAGCAGAAGACAAGGGGCCGGGGAGCTGTTTTTT
CASRRQGAGELFF
>14|few|TRBJ1-4|TRBD1|TRBV9
TGTGCCAGCAGCCGACAGGGGGCTAATGAAAAACTGTTTTTT
CASSRQGANEKLFF
>16|NA|TRBJ2-7|TRBD1|TRBV2
TGTGCCAGCATCCCGGGACAGGGGGCCCCTACGAAGGAGCAGTACTTC
CASIPGQGAPTKEQYF
>15|once|TRBJ2-5|NA|TRBV19
TGTGCCAGTAGTATAGGGGGGGCGGTCGGCGAGACCCAGTACTTC
CASSIGGAVGETQYF
>13|few|TRBJ2-5|NA|TRBV5-5
TGTGCCAGCAGCTTGGACGTGGAAGAGACCCAGTACTTC
CASSLDVEETQYF
>17|NA|TRBJ2-3|TRBD2|TRBV7-6
TGTGCCAGCAGCTTAGGCGCGGGGGGGCGGAGCACAGATACGCAGTATTTT
CASSLGAGGRSTDTQYF